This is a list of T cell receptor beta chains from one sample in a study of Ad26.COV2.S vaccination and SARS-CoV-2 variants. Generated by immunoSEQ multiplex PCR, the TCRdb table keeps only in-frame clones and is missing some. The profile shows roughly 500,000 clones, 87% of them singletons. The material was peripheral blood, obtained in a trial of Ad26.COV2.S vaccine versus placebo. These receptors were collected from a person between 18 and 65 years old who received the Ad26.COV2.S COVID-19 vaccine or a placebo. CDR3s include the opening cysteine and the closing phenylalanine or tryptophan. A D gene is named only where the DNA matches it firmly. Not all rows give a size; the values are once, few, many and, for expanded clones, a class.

DNA: TGCGCCAGCAGCCAAGATTTGGGGGTGGCGGACCCGAACTATGGCTACACCTTC; CDR3: CASSQDLGVADPNYGYTF; length: 18; V: TRBV4-3; J: TRBJ1-2; D: -; size: -
DNA: TGTGCCAGCAGAGCGATACAGGGAGGTGGGGAGACCCAGTACTTC; CDR3: CASRAIQGGGETQYF; length: 15; V: TRBV2; J: TRBJ2-5; D: -; size: few
DNA: TGTGCCTGGAATGTAGCAGGGGGGAGTCAGCCCCAGCATTTT; CDR3: CAWNVAGGSQPQHF; length: 14; V: TRBV30; J: TRBJ1-5; D: TRBD1; size: -
DNA: TGTGCCAGTAGTCCCTCGAGAAGCCCGAGGGCTTTCTTT; CDR3: CASSPSRSPRAFF; length: 13; V: TRBV19; J: TRBJ1-1; D: -; size: once
DNA: TGTGCCATCGGAGGCCAGGGCAGCTCCTATAATTCACCCCTCCACTTT; CDR3: CAIGGQGSSYNSPLHF; length: 16; V: TRBV10-3; J: TRBJ1-6; D: -; size: -
DNA: TGTGCCAGCAGTTTAGGACTAGCGGGAGTCGAGCAGTACTTC; CDR3: CASSLGLAGVEQYF; length: 14; V: TRBV27; J: TRBJ2-7; D: TRBD2; size: once
DNA: TGCAGCGTTGGGTTCGGCGGTCTAGCGGGAGTCGCCTACAATGAGCAGTTCTTC; CDR3: CSVGFGGLAGVAYNEQFF; length: 18; V: TRBV29-1; J: TRBJ2-1; D: TRBD2; size: -
DNA: TGCGCCAGCAGCCAAGATCTGGGTGCAGGGGCGAGAACAGATACGCAGTATTTT; CDR3: CASSQDLGAGARTDTQYF; length: 18; V: TRBV4-1; J: TRBJ2-3; D: -; size: -
DNA: TGTGCCAGCAGCCTTAGACCACCACAGGATACGCAGTATTTT; CDR3: CASSLRPPQDTQYF; length: 14; V: TRBV7-2; J: TRBJ2-3; D: -; size: -
DNA: TGTGCCAGCAGCCCTTATGGAGGCCCCACAGATACGCAGTATTTT; CDR3: CASSPYGGPTDTQYF; length: 15; V: TRBV7-2; J: TRBJ2-3; D: -; size: -
DNA: TGTGCCAGCAGCGGCGCGGGGGGGTCCAGGGGTAATTCACCCCTCCACTTT; CDR3: CASSGAGGSRGNSPLHF; length: 17; V: TRBV9; J: TRBJ1-6; D: -; size: once
DNA: TGTGCCAGCTCACCGCCGACAGCCCAAGAGACCCAGTACTTC; CDR3: CASSPPTAQETQYF; length: 14; V: TRBV18; J: TRBJ2-5; D: -; size: -
DNA: TGTGCCAGCAGCTTAAGGGGTTTTACCGGGGAGCTGTTTTTT; CDR3: CASSLRGFTGELFF; length: 14; V: TRBV11-1; J: TRBJ2-2; D: -; size: -
DNA: TGCGCCAGCAGCCCCTCAGGGTCTCCTGGAAACACCATATATTTT; CDR3: CASSPSGSPGNTIYF; length: 15; V: TRBV5-1; J: TRBJ1-3; D: -; size: -
DNA: TGCGCCAGCTCCCGGGGGGGGACTGGCTACACCTTC; CDR3: CASSRGGTGYTF; length: 12; V: TRBV5-1; J: TRBJ1-2; D: -; size: -
DNA: TGTGCCAGCAGCCCACGGGGCGGGAGTTACGAGCAGTACTTC; CDR3: CASSPRGGSYEQYF; length: 14; V: TRBV7-3; J: TRBJ2-7; D: TRBD2; size: -
DNA: TGTGCCAGCCTCGGCAGGGGGAGCTACGAGCAGTACTTC; CDR3: CASLGRGSYEQYF; length: 13; V: TRBV2; J: TRBJ2-7; D: TRBD1; size: -
DNA: TGTGCCAGCAGCAATGACAGATACTATGGCTACACCTTC; CDR3: CASSNDRYYGYTF; length: 13; V: TRBV28; J: TRBJ1-2; D: -; size: -
DNA: TGTGCCAGCAGCTATACCGGGACAGCATATGGCTACACCTTC; CDR3: CASSYTGTAYGYTF; length: 14; V: TRBV7-9; J: TRBJ1-2; D: TRBD1; size: -
DNA: TGTGCCAGTAGTAGGAGCGGGGCAGCTTACAATGAGCAGTTCTTC; CDR3: CASSRSGAAYNEQFF; length: 15; V: TRBV19; J: TRBJ2-1; D: TRBD2; size: once
DNA: TGTGCCAGCAGTGAAGGGGTGCCTTCCTACGAGCAGTACTTC; CDR3: CASSEGVPSYEQYF; length: 14; V: TRBV6-1; J: TRBJ2-7; D: -; size: -
DNA: TGCGCCAGCAGCCAGGGATCGTATACTGAAGCTTTCTTT; CDR3: CASSQGSYTEAFF; length: 13; V: TRBV4-3; J: TRBJ1-1; D: -; size: -
DNA: TGCAGTGCTAGTTTGGCGGACAGGGGAACTGGCTACACCTTC; CDR3: CSASLADRGTGYTF; length: 14; V: TRBV20-1; J: TRBJ1-2; D: TRBD1; size: -
DNA: TGTGCCAGCAGCTTAGAACGGGGAAATAATTCACCCCTCCACTTT; CDR3: CASSLERGNNSPLHF; length: 15; V: TRBV7-3; J: TRBJ1-6; D: -; size: -
DNA: TGTGCCAGCAGTTTTGGGGGTTGGACAGATACGCAGTATTTT; CDR3: CASSFGGWTDTQYF; length: 14; V: TRBV27; J: TRBJ2-3; D: -; size: -
DNA: TGTGCCAGCAGCCTAAACGACCTTTCGGGGACTGAAGCTTTCTTT; CDR3: CASSLNDLSGTEAFF; length: 15; V: TRBV9; J: TRBJ1-1; D: -; size: -
DNA: TGTGCCTGGAGTATGGGCAGCGCGAGCAATCAGCCCCAGCATTTT; CDR3: CAWSMGSASNQPQHF; length: 15; V: TRBV30; J: TRBJ1-5; D: -; size: -
DNA: TGTGCCAGTAGACCCGGGACACTATCCTACGAGCAGTACTTC; CDR3: CASRPGTLSYEQYF; length: 14; V: TRBV19; J: TRBJ2-7; D: -; size: -
DNA: TGCGCCAGCAGCCCCTGGACTAGCGGGATAGTTGAGCAGTTCTTC; CDR3: CASSPWTSGIVEQFF; length: 15; V: TRBV4-1; J: TRBJ2-1; D: TRBD2; size: -
DNA: TGCGCCAGCAGCCAAGGATACTCGACAGGGGCATTCGGTGAGCAGTTCTTC; CDR3: CASSQGYSTGAFGEQFF; length: 17; V: TRBV4-1; J: TRBJ2-1; D: TRBD1; size: -
DNA: TGTGCCAGCAGCTTAGGGACAGGGGACCACTACGAGCAGTACTTC; CDR3: CASSLGTGDHYEQYF; length: 15; V: TRBV11-1; J: TRBJ2-7; D: TRBD1; size: -
DNA: TGTGCCAGTAGTCCGGGGGATGAGCAGTTCTTC; CDR3: CASSPGDEQFF; length: 11; V: TRBV19; J: TRBJ2-1; D: -; size: -
DNA: TGTGCCAGCTCACCCCTAGGAGCGGGATTCCAAGAGACCCAGTACTTC; CDR3: CASSPLGAGFQETQYF; length: 16; V: TRBV18; J: TRBJ2-5; D: TRBD2; size: -
DNA: TGTGCCAGCAGCCGCAGGGGAGACTACAATGAGCAGTTCTTC; CDR3: CASSRRGDYNEQFF; length: 14; V: TRBV6-2/TRBV6-3; J: TRBJ2-1; D: -; size: -
DNA: TGTGCCAGCAGTGCCAGGGTTGCCTACGAGCAGTACTTC; CDR3: CASSARVAYEQYF; length: 13; V: TRBV12-3/TRBV12-4; J: TRBJ2-7; D: -; size: -
DNA: TGTGCCAGCAGCTTAAGGTGGGATTCGTTCAATGAGCAGTTCTTC; CDR3: CASSLRWDSFNEQFF; length: 15; V: TRBV7-9; J: TRBJ2-1; D: -; size: -
DNA: TGTGCCAGCAGCCCAACAGGGGGCTTAACTAATGAAAAACTGTTTTTT; CDR3: CASSPTGGLTNEKLFF; length: 16; V: TRBV3-1/TRBV3-2; J: TRBJ1-4; D: TRBD1; size: -
DNA: TGTGCCAGCAGCTTAGTAGGTCCCGGGACGACCACAGATACGCAGTATTTT; CDR3: CASSLVGPGTTTDTQYF; length: 17; V: TRBV7-8; J: TRBJ2-3; D: -; size: -
DNA: TGTGCCAGCAGCCAAGAATTCCGGGACTCGGAGCGAGGGGAGCAGTACTTC; CDR3: CASSQEFRDSERGEQYF; length: 17; V: TRBV3-1/TRBV3-2; J: TRBJ2-7; D: -; size: few
DNA: TGTGCCAGCAGGGCGGAACCGAACACCGGGGAGCTGTTTTTT; CDR3: CASRAEPNTGELFF; length: 14; V: TRBV6-5; J: TRBJ2-2; D: -; size: -
DNA: TGTGCCAGCTCAGAGGAGCCAGACCTAGGGAAGGTTGAAGCTTTCTTT; CDR3: CASSEEPDLGKVEAFF; length: 16; V: TRBV18; J: TRBJ1-1; D: -; size: once
DNA: TGTGCCAGCAGTGGACAGGTCCGGGGGGAGACCCAGTACTTC; CDR3: CASSGQVRGETQYF; length: 14; V: TRBV25-1; J: TRBJ2-5; D: -; size: -
DNA: TGTGCCAGCAGTGCCTGGGGGGAAGGCTACACCTTC; CDR3: CASSAWGEGYTF; length: 12; V: TRBV6-2/TRBV6-3; J: TRBJ1-2; D: -; size: -
DNA: TGTGCCAGAAGCTTAGGACGGTCTCATCCCTTC; CDR3: CARSLGRSHPF; length: 11; V: TRBV5-3; J: TRBJ1-2; D: -; size: -
DNA: TGTGCCTGGTTGGGACTCGCGTGGGGGAACACTGAAGCTTTCTTT; CDR3: CAWLGLAWGNTEAFF; length: 15; V: TRBV30; J: TRBJ1-1; D: -; size: once
DNA: TGTGCTAGTGGCTCTGACAGGGGTACTGAAGCTTTCTTT; CDR3: CASGSDRGTEAFF; length: 13; V: TRBV12-5; J: TRBJ1-1; D: TRBD1; size: -
DNA: TGTGCCAGCAGATCCCGACAGGGGGCTGAGCAGTTCTTC; CDR3: CASRSRQGAEQFF; length: 13; V: TRBV4-2; J: TRBJ2-1; D: TRBD1; size: -
DNA: TGTGCCAGCAGCCCCTATCCGGGACGATCAATCGAAGGCCACGAGCAGTACTTC; CDR3: CASSPYPGRSIEGHEQYF; length: 18; V: TRBV9; J: TRBJ2-7; D: -; size: -
DNA: TGTGCCAGCAGCGACGGACAGGGGGCGCTTGGCTACACCTTC; CDR3: CASSDGQGALGYTF; length: 14; V: TRBV9; J: TRBJ1-2; D: TRBD1; size: once
DNA: TGTGCCAGCAGCCAACCGGGATGGTCGGGCAATGAGCAGTTCTTC; CDR3: CASSQPGWSGNEQFF; length: 15; V: TRBV14; J: TRBJ2-1; D: -; size: -
DNA: TGCAGCGTTGACAAGGGGACTAACTATGGCTACACCTTC; CDR3: CSVDKGTNYGYTF; length: 13; V: TRBV29-1; J: TRBJ1-2; D: -; size: -
DNA: TGCGCCAGCAGCCTGGGACTAGCGGGAGTCCTAACAGATACGCAGTATTTT; CDR3: CASSLGLAGVLTDTQYF; length: 17; V: TRBV5-1; J: TRBJ2-3; D: TRBD2; size: -